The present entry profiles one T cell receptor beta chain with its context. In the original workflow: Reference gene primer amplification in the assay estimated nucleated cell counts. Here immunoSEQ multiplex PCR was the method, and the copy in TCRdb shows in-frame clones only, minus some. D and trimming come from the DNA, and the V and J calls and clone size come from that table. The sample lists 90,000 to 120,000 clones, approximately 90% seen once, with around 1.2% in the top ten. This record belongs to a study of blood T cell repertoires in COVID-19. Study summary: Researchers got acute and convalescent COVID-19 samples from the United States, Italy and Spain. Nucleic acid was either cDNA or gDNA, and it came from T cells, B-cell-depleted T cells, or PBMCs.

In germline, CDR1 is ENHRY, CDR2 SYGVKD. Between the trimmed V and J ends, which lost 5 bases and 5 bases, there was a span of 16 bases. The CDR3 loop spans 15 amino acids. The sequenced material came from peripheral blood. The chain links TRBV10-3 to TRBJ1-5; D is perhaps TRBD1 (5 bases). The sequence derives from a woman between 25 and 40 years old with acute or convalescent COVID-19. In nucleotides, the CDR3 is TGTGCCATCAGTACCACCGGGACTGAGGATCAGCCCCAGCATTTT. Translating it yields CAISTTGTEDQPQHF.